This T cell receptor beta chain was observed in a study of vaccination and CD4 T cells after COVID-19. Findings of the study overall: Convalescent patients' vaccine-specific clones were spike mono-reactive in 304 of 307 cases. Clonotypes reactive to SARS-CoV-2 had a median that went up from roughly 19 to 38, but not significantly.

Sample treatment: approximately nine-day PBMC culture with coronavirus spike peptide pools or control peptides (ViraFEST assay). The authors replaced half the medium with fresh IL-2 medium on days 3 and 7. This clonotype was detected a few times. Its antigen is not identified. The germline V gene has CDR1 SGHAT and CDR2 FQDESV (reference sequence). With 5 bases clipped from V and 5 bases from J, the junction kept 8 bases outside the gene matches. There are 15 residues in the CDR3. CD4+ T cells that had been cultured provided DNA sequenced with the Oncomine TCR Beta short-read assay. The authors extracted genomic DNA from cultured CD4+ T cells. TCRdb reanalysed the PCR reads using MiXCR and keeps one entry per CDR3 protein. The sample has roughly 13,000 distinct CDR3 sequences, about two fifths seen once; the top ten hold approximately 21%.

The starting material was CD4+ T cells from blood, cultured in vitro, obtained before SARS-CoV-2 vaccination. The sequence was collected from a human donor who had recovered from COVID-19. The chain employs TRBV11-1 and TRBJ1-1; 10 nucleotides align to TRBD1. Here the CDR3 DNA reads TGTGCCAGCAGCCACTGGACAGGGGGGAATACTGAAGCTTTCTTT. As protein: CASSHWTGGNTEAFF.